The 21 T cell receptor beta chains presented below share a single source sample, sequenced in a study of shared clonotypes between healthy human individuals. Naive CD8 cells were CD45RO-negative, positively selected for CCR7, excluding terminally differentiated effector memory CD45RA+ cells. This table comes from immunoSEQ multiplex PCR, and its TCRdb copy is limited to in-frame clones, with some not included. The repertoire holds under 850,000 clones, roughly 92% seen once, with 20% to 30% in the top ten. What was sequenced was naive CD8+ T cells sorted from blood. These receptors all stem from a man aged 25 to 40 in good health.

This rearrangement joins TRBV9 to TRBJ2-1; D remains ambiguous. The CDR3 has 14 amino acids. V was trimmed by 0 bases and J by 5 bases, leaving 9 bases between them. The germline CDR1 and CDR2 sequences are SGDLS and YYNGEE. The DNA of the CDR3 is TGTGCCAGCAGCGTAGCCGATGTGAACAATGAGCAGTTCTTC. Translating gives CASSVADVNNEQFF.

The V and J genes are TRBV27 and TRBJ2-2, with unresolved D. CDR3 length: 14 residues. Trimming took off 4 bases at V and 2 bases at J, with 8 bases between the two ends. Germline V lookup: CDR1 MNHEY, CDR2 SMNVEV (reference sequence). In DNA, the CDR3 is TGTGCCAGCAGTTGGGGATTAAACACCGGGGAGCTGTTTTTT. Residues: CASSWGLNTGELFF.

This clone has only one observation. The same CDR3 also results from other DNA sequences found in this sample. The J gene is TRBJ2-1, the V gene TRBV2, with D uncertain. The V gene lost 7 bases and the J gene lost 2 bases, with 3 bases spanning the gap. From germline, CDR1 is SNHLY and CDR2 FYNNEI. CDR3 length: 11 amino acids. Here the CDR3 reads CASTTYNEQFF. The DNA for the CDR3 is TGTGCCAGCACGACCTACAATGAGCAGTTCTTC.

The V call is TRBV7-6, the J call TRBJ2-2; 12 nucleotides line up with TRBD2. The length of the CDR3 is 18 residues. Germline V gene lookup returns CDR1 SGHVS and CDR2 FNYEAQ. V dropped 5 bases and J dropped 8; count of bases not matched to a gene: 15. The CDR3 here is CASSPTSGSTFESGELFF. In DNA form, the CDR3 reads TGTGCCAGCAGCCCGACTAGCGGGAGCACGTTCGAGTCGGGGGAGCTGTTTTTT.

This rearrangement joins TRBV4-3 to TRBJ2-3; D may be TRBD1 or TRBD2 (5 bases each). There are 14 residues in the CDR3. Germline values: CDR1 LGHNA, CDR2 YSLEER. V gave up 3 bases and J gave up 3 bases, with 10 bases separating them. The CDR3 nucleotides are TGCGCCAGCAGCCAGTTGGGGGTGACAGATACGCAGTATTTT. Translated, it gives CASSQLGVTDTQYF.

J is TRBJ2-7 and V is TRBV19; D might be TRBD1 or TRBD2, each matching 5 bases. With 7 bases removed from V and 4 bases from J, the gap between germline ends came to 14 bases. CDR3 size: 13 residues. The germline V gene has CDR1 LNHDA and CDR2 SQIVND (reference sequence). The CDR3 region is CASTLRDGYEQYF. In DNA, the CDR3 is TGTGCCAGTACTCTCCGGGACGGGTACGAGCAGTACTTC.

The table lists this clone with many counts. The chain has TRBV4-2 and TRBJ2-7, with TRBD2 matching over 12 bases. The CDR3 contains 15 residues. Per the germline V gene, CDR1 is LGHNA and CDR2 is YNFKEQ. J was trimmed by 3 bases and V by 1 base; bases with no gene match: 1. The CDR3 loop reads CASSQALAGGYEQYF. The CDR3 DNA is TGTGCCAGCAGCCAAGCACTAGCGGGAGGCTACGAGCAGTACTTC.

The rearrangement links TRBV7-9 to TRBJ1-5; D gene uncertain. Germline V gene lookup returns CDR1 SEHNR and CDR2 FQNEAQ (reference sequence). This CDR3 has 16 residues. Trimming took 4 bases from V and 3 from J, leaving 16 bases between them. The CDR3 loop reads CASSSFPITDNQPQHF. CDR3 bases: TGTGCCAGCAGCTCCTTCCCCATAACGGACAATCAGCCCCAGCATTTT.

V usage is TRBV30 and J usage is TRBJ1-4; D possibly corresponds to TRBD1 (5 bases). The CDR3 has 14 amino acids. V lost 2 bases and J 6 bases, leaving 13 bases between the germline ends. Germline values: CDR1 GTSNPN, CDR2 SVGIG (reference sequence). The CDR3 DNA follows: TGTGCCTGGAGTAGCGGACGGGGGGATGAAAAACTGTTTTTT. Encoded protein: CAWSSGRGDEKLFF.

V and J are TRBV7-9 and TRBJ1-4; D perhaps matches TRBD1 (5 bases). CDR3 length: 17 residues. V was pared by 2 bases and J by 0 bases, with 13 bases between. Germline CDR1 is SEHNR and CDR2 is FQNEAQ (reference sequence). The DNA of the CDR3 is TGTGCCAGCAGCTTACCGCGCTTAGGGGCAACTAATGAAAAACTGTTTTTT. Translated: CASSLPRLGATNEKLFF.

V and J are TRBV27 and TRBJ1-4; no clear D. The V end lost 0 bases, the J end lost 4 bases, and 9 bases lay between the germline ends. CDR1 and CDR2 (germline): MNHEY, SMNVEV (reference sequence). The CDR3 covers 15 residues. The CDR3 DNA is TGTGCCAGCAGTTTATCTTGGGGAATTAATGAAAAACTGTTTTTT. It specifies CASSLSWGINEKLFF.

The chain joins TRBV6-1 to TRBJ1-3; D is undetermined. V lost 7 bases and J 7 bases, leaving 8 bases between the germline ends. Germline lookup yields CDR1 MNHNS and CDR2 SASEGT. The CDR3 loop spans 11 amino acids. CDR3 in amino acids: CASNPGNTIYF. Here the CDR3 DNA reads TGTGCCAGCAACCCGGGGAACACCATATATTTT.

CDR3 in amino acids: CASSASRTSGSNEQFF. DNA of the CDR3: TGTGCCAGCAGCGCAAGCAGGACTAGCGGGAGTAATGAGCAGTTCTTC. V and J are TRBV9 and TRBJ2-1, with 13 bases identical to TRBD2. The CDR3 totals 16 residues. The trim removed 3 bases at V and 7 bases at J, leaving 7 bases unmatched. Germline V lookup: CDR1 SGDLS, CDR2 YYNGEE. Looking up the rest from reference TRBV9 and TRBJ2-1 gives the full variable domain: DSGVTQTPKHLITATGQRVTLRCSPRSGDLSVYWYQQSLDQGLQFLIQYYNGEERAKGNILERFSAQQFPDLHSELNLSSLELGDSALYFCASSASRTSGSNEQFFGPGTRLTVL.

The chain carries TRBV6-6 and TRBJ2-5; TRBD1 matches 10 bases. This CDR3 has 15 residues. Germline CDR1 reads MNHNY; CDR2 reads SVGAGI (reference sequence). Trimming at V came to 0 bases and at J to 14 bases, leaving 12 bases not matched to a gene. The CDR3 is CASSYSMGQGSTIYF. DNA of the CDR3: TGTGCCAGCAGTTACTCGATGGGACAGGGGAGCACGATTTACTTC.

The V gene is TRBV29-1, the J gene TRBJ1-4; D is perhaps TRBD1 (6 bases). The CDR3 spans 14 residues. Germline CDR1 and CDR2: SQVTM and ANQGSEA. V lost 7 bases to trimming and J lost 5 bases, with 17 bases between them. The DNA of the CDR3 is TGCAGCGCTCGTTCGTGGACAGACAATGAAAAACTGTTTTTT. This codes for CSARSWTDNEKLFF.

V and J are TRBV7-9 and TRBJ2-1; 9 bases fit TRBD1. Germline V gives CDR1 SEHNR, CDR2 FQNEAQ (reference sequence). Germline trimming cut 5 bases from V and 2 bases from J; bases unmatched to any gene: 7. This CDR3 region has 16 residues. The DNA for the CDR3 is TGTGCCAGCAGCCCGAACAGGGGGCGAGCCTACAATGAGCAGTTCTTC. Translated: CASSPNRGRAYNEQFF.

CDR3 nucleotide sequence: TGTGCCAGTAGTATCGGCAGGGGAGTAATCTACGAGCAGTACTTC. Translating gives CASSIGRGVIYEQYF. V is TRBV19 and J is TRBJ2-7; possible D gene TRBD1, 6 bases. Trimming took off 3 bases at V and 3 bases at J, with 15 bases between the two ends. The CDR3 consists of 15 residues. From germline, CDR1 is LNHDA and CDR2 SQIVND (reference sequence).

The gene calls are TRBV11-2 and TRBJ2-5, with TRBD2 matching 10 bases. With 5 bases clipped from V and 1 base from J, the junction kept 13 bases outside the gene matches. Per germline, CDR1 SGHAT and CDR2 FQNNGV. The CDR3 spans 18 residues. CDR3 loop: CASSLLRTSGLAQETQYF. The CDR3 DNA follows: TGTGCCAGCAGCCTACTCCGGACTAGCGGCCTAGCCCAAGAGACCCAGTACTTC. The variable domain in full, with the rest retrieved from reference TRBV11-2 and TRBJ2-5, is EAGVAQSPRYKIIEKRQSVAFWCNPISGHATLYWYQQILGQGPKLLIQFQNNGVVDDSQLPKDRFSAERLKGVDSTLKIQPAKLEDSAVYLCASSLLRTSGLAQETQYFGPGTRLLVL.

This clone was found once. CDR3 in DNA: TGTGCCAGCAGCTTAGAGGTAGCGGGAGGCTCCTACGAGCAGTACTTC. This sequence encodes CASSLEVAGGSYEQYF. V gene TRBV7-6 combines with J gene TRBJ2-7, with 10 bases lining up with TRBD2. Germline V gives CDR1 SGHVS, CDR2 FNYEAQ. The CDR3 runs 16 residues. V lost 1 base, J lost 0 bases, and 3 bases stayed unmatched.

The chain links TRBV4-1 to TRBJ1-1; possible D gene TRBD1, 5 bases. Trimming pared 0 bases from V and 4 bases from J, leaving 15 bases between. From germline, CDR1 is MGHRA and CDR2 YSYEKL. The CDR3 loop spans 16 amino acids. The chain's CDR3 is CASSQDKHRGGTEAFF. The CDR3 DNA sequence: TGCGCCAGCAGCCAAGATAAGCATAGGGGAGGCACTGAAGCTTTCTTT.

The chain links TRBV14 to TRBJ2-5, with 15 bases that match TRBD2. There are 16 residues in the CDR3. CDR1 and CDR2 (germline): SGHDN, FVKESK. The junction had 5 bases not matched to a gene; V was cut back by 4 bases and J by 5 bases. In nucleotides, the CDR3 is TGTGCCAGCAGCCTCCGGACTAGCGGGAGGGAGGAGACCCAGTACTTC. Its translation: CASSLRTSGREETQYF.